This passage covers 11 T cell receptor beta chains from one sample sequenced in a study of blood T cell repertoires in COVID-19. Sequencing used immunoSEQ multiplex PCR; TCRdb keeps in-frame clones, though not all of them. This repertoire shows some 49,000 clones, 81% found once; its top ten account for approximately 20%. The sequenced sample was peripheral blood. The source of these receptors is a woman aged 80 or over with COVID-19, enrolled during active disease.

This clone was counted once. The V gene is TRBV21-1, the J gene TRBJ2-3; the DNA was not compared with TRBD2, the D call given in the table. TRBV21-1 is designated a pseudogene. The length of the CDR3 is 15 residues. CDR3 DNA: TGTGCCAGCAGCAAAGTTCTAGTCCCCACAGATACGCAGTATTTT. This codes for CASSKVLVPTDTQYF.

The rearrangement joins TRBV2 to TRBJ2-5; 11 bases line up with TRBD2. Trimming took 6 bases from V and 3 from J; bases not matched to a gene: 3. The length of the CDR3 is 14 residues. CDR1 is SNHLY, CDR2 FYNNEI, per germline. CDR3 DNA: TGTGCCAGCAGGCCGGGACTAGCGGAAGAGACCCAGTACTTC. This sequence encodes CASRPGLAEETQYF. The full variable domain, with the rest looked up from reference TRBV2 and TRBJ2-5, is EPEVTQTPSHQVTQMGQEVILRCVPISNHLYFYWYRQILGQKVEFLVSFYNNEISEKSEIFDDQFSVERPDGSNFTLKIRSTKLEDSAMYFCASRPGLAEETQYFGPGTRLLVL.

This chain joins TRBV30 and TRBJ2-3; TRBD2 might be the D (6 bases). Trimming removed 2 bases from V and 1 base from J, with 7 bases in between. The CDR3 sequence is 13 residues long. The germline V gene has CDR1 GTSNPN and CDR2 SVGIG (reference sequence). The CDR3, as DNA: TGTGCCTGGAGTTGGGGGGGCACAGATACGCAGTATTTT. Translating it yields CAWSWGGTDTQYF. Filled out from reference TRBV30 and TRBJ2-3, the complete variable domain reads SQTIHQWPATLVQPVGSPLSLECTVEGTSNPNLYWYRQAAGRGLQLLFYSVGIGQISSEVPQNLSASRPQDRQFILSSKKLLLSDSGFYLCAWSWGGTDTQYFGPGTRLTVL.

The chain employs TRBV10-2 and TRBJ2-1; TRBD2 matches 11 bases. The junction had 3 bases not matched to a gene; V was cut back by 8 bases and J by 3 bases. This CDR3 spans 14 amino acids. Germline V lookup: CDR1 WSHSY, CDR2 SAAADI. As DNA, the CDR3 is TGCGCCAGCCTAGCGGGAGGACTCTACAATGAGCAGTTCTTC. Protein sequence: CASLAGGLYNEQFF.

This sequence joins TRBV25-1 and TRBJ2-5; a possible D gene is TRBD1 (6 bases). The V gene's germline CDR1 is MGHDK and CDR2 SYGVNS. There are 12 residues in the CDR3. The V end was cut by 7 bases, the J end by 3 bases, with 9 bases between. The CDR3 DNA sequence: TGTGCCAGCACCCACAGGGAAGAGACCCAGTACTTC. Translation: CASTHREETQYF.

Only a few counts were recorded for this clone. This chain connects TRBV30 to TRBJ1-1; D perhaps matches TRBD1 (6 bases). The CDR3 contains 13 residues. V was clipped by 5 bases and J by 5 bases, with 15 bases between them. CDR1 and CDR2 (germline): GTSNPN, SVGIG (reference sequence). CDR3: CAWRQGQGTEAFF. The CDR3 region has the DNA TGTGCCTGGCGGCAGGGACAAGGGACTGAAGCTTTCTTT.

The CDR3, as DNA: TGTGCCAGCAGGCTGACAGGGGAGAATGAGCAGTTCTTC. Protein product: CASRLTGENEQFF. The gene calls are TRBV28 and TRBJ2-1; 8 bases are a match to TRBD1. J was trimmed by 7 bases and V by 6 bases; bases with no gene match: 5. Germline V CDR1 and CDR2: MDHEN, SYDVKM. The CDR3 is made up of 13 amino acids.

The chain carries TRBV29-1 and TRBJ1-6; 10 positions agree with TRBD1. Trimming removed 7 bases from V and 7 bases from J; junction bases left unmatched: 4. CDR1 and CDR2 from the germline V gene are SQVTM and ANQGSEA. The CDR3 is made up of 13 amino acids. CDR3 loop: CSAWTGGNSPLHF. The CDR3 DNA is TGCAGCGCTTGGACAGGGGGAAATTCACCCCTCCACTTT.

This clone was seen only once. The rearrangement links TRBV5-1 to TRBJ2-7; 10 bases map to TRBD1. This CDR3 is 14 amino acids long. The germline CDR1 and CDR2 sequences are SGHRS and YFSETQ. Trimming removed 4 bases from V and 6 bases from J; junction bases left unmatched: 7. For the CDR3, the DNA is TGCGCCAGCAGCGTAGGACAGGGGGGTTCCGAGCAGTACTTC. Residues: CASSVGQGGSEQYF.

The chain couples TRBV19 to TRBJ2-2; D not resolved. Trimming stripped 3 bases from V and 8 bases from J, with 19 bases between. CDR1 LNHDA and CDR2 SQIVND come from the germline V gene (reference sequence). The CDR3 consists of 16 residues. CDR3 sequence (DNA): TGTGCCAGTAGTATTTTTCAGGCCACCTCTCGGGGGGAGCTGTTTTTT. It is translated as CASSIFQATSRGELFF. Full variable domain (outside the CDR3, taken from reference TRBV19 and TRBJ2-2): DGGITQSPKYLFRKEGQNVTLSCEQNLNHDAMYWYRQDPGQGLRLIYYSQIVNDFQKGDIAEGYSVSREKKESFPLTVTSAQKNPTAFYLCASSIFQATSRGELFFGEGSRLTVL.

The chain joins TRBV19 to TRBJ2-7, with TRBD1 matching over 7 bases. From germline, CDR1 is LNHDA and CDR2 SQIVND (reference sequence). The CDR3 spans 13 residues. After removal of 7 bases from V and 7 bases from J, the junction contained 10 bases not matched to a gene. The CDR3 region has the DNA TGTGCCAGTAAAGCCCGGGACAGACCTGAGCAGTACTTC. This codes for CASKARDRPEQYF.